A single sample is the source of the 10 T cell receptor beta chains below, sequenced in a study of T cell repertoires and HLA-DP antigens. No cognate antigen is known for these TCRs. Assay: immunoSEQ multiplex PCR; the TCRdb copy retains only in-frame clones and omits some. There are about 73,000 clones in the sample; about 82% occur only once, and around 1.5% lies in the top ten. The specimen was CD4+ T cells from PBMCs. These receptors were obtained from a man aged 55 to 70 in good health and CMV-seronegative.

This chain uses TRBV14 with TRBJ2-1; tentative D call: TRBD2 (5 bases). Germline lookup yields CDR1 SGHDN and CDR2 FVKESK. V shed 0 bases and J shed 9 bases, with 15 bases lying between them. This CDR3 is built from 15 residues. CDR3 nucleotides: TGTGCCAGCAGCCAAGAAGCGGACGGTTTTGGTGAGCAGTTCTTC. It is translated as CASSQEADGFGEQFF.

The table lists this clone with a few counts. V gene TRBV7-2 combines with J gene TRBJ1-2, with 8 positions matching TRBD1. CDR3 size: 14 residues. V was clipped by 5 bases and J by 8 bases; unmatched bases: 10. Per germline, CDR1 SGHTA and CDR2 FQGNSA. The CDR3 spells CASSPGAGGRGYTF. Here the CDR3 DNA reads TGTGCCAGCAGCCCGGGAGCAGGGGGCCGCGGCTACACCTTC. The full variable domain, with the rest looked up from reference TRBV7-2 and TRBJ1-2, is GAGVSQSPSNKVTEKGKDVELRCDPISGHTALYWYRQSLGQGLEFLIYFQGNSAPDKSGLPSDRFSAERTGGSVSTLTIQRTQQEDSAVYLCASSPGAGGRGYTFGSGTRLTVV.

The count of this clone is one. The CDR3, as DNA: TGTGCCAGCAGTGGCGGGACAGGGGAGTGGGAGACCCAGTACTTC. Protein product: CASSGGTGEWETQYF. The chain links TRBV25-1 to TRBJ2-5, with 10 bases matching TRBD1. Germline lookup yields CDR1 MGHDK and CDR2 SYGVNS. This CDR3 is 15 amino acids long. The V and J ends lost 4 bases and 5 bases, in that order; junction bases with no gene match: 7.

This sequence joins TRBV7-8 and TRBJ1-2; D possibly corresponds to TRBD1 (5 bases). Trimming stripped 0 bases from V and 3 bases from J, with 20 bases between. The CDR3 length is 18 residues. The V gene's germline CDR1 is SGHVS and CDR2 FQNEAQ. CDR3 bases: TGTGCCAGCAGCTTAGCTGGGGGATGGCAACCTTCCCACTATGGCTACACCTTC. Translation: CASSLAGGWQPSHYGYTF. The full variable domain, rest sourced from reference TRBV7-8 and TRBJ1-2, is GAGVSQSPRYKVAKRGQDVALRCDPISGHVSLFWYQQALGQGPEFLTYFQNEAQLDKSGLPSDRFFAERPEGSVSTLKIQRTQQEDSAVYLCASSLAGGWQPSHYGYTFGSGTRLTVV.

The CDR3 loop is CASSLEAGAWSEQYV. The CDR3 DNA is TGTGCCAGCAGCTTGGAAGCCGGGGCATGGTCCGAGCAGTACGTC. The chain carries TRBV5-5 and TRBJ2-7, with D perhaps given as TRBD1 or TRBD2 (5 bases each). V lost 0 bases to trimming and J lost 6 bases, with 16 bases between them. CDR3 length equals 15 residues. CDR1 is SGHKS and CDR2 is YYEKEE in the germline V gene (reference sequence).

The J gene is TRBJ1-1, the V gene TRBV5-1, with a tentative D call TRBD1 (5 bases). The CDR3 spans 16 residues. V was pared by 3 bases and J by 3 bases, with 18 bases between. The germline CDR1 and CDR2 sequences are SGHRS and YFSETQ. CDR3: CASSSGTERWDTEAFF. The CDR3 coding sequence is TGCGCCAGCAGCTCGGGGACCGAACGCTGGGACACTGAAGCTTTCTTT.

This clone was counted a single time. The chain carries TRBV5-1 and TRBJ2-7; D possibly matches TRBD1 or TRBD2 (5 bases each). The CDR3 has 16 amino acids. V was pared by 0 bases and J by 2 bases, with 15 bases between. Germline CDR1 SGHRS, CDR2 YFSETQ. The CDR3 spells CASSLDLRGITYEQYF. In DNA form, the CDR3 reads TGCGCCAGCAGCTTGGATTTGAGGGGCATTACCTACGAGCAGTACTTC. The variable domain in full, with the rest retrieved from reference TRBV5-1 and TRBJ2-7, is KAGVTQTPRYLIKTRGQQVTLSCSPISGHRSVSWYQQTPGQGLQFLFEYFSETQRNKGNFPGRFSGRQFSNSRSEMNVSTLELGDSALYLCASSLDLRGITYEQYFGPGTRLTVT.

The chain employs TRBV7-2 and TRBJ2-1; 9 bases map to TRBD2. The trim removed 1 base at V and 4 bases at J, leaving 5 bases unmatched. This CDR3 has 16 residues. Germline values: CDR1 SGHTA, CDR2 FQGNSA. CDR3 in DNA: TGTGCCAGCAGCTTAGTGCTAGCGGGGATATACAATGAGCAGTTCTTC. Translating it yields CASSLVLAGIYNEQFF.

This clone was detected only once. The CDR3 sequence is CASSGQGWSNEQFF. Here the CDR3 DNA reads TGTGCCAGCAGCGGACAGGGTTGGAGCAATGAGCAGTTCTTC. V usage is TRBV28 and J usage is TRBJ2-1; 8 nucleotides agree with TRBD1. The germline gives CDR1 MDHEN, CDR2 SYDVKM. This CDR3 spans 14 amino acids. V trimming: 6 bases; J trimming: 6 bases; junction bases outside the gene matches: 7.

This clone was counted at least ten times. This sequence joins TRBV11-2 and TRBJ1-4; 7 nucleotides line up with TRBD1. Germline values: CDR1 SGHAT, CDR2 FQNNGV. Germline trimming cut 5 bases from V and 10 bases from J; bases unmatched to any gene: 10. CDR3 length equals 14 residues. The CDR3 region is CASSTSGQWGKLFF. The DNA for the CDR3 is TGTGCCAGCAGCACCTCGGGACAGTGGGGAAAACTGTTTTTT.